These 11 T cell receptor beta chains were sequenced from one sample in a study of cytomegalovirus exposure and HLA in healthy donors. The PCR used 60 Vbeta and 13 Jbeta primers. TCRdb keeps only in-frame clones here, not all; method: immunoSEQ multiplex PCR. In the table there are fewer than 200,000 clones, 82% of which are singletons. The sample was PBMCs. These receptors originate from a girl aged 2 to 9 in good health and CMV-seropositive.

The CDR3 protein is CASSIRVPLGANEQFF. In DNA form, the CDR3 reads TGTGCCAGCAGCATAAGGGTCCCCCTAGGGGCCAATGAGCAGTTCTTC. The chain joins TRBV7-2 to TRBJ2-1, with a tentative D call TRBD1 (5 bases). The V gene lost 5 bases and the J gene lost 6 bases, with 20 bases spanning the gap. The CDR3 has 16 residues. Per germline, CDR1 SGHTA and CDR2 FQGNSA.

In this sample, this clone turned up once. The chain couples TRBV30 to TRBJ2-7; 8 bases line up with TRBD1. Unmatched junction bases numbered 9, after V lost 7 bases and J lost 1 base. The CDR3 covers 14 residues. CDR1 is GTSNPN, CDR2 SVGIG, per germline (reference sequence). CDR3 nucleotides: TGTGCCTTACTGCCCGGGACAGGATCCTACGAGCAGTACTTC. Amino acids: CALLPGTGSYEQYF.

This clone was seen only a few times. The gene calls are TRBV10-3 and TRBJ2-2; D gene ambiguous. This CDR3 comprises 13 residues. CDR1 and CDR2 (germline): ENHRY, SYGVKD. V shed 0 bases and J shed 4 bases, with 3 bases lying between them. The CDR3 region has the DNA TGTGCCATCAGTGAGTCGCGCACCGGGGAGCTGTTTTTT. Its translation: CAISESRTGELFF.

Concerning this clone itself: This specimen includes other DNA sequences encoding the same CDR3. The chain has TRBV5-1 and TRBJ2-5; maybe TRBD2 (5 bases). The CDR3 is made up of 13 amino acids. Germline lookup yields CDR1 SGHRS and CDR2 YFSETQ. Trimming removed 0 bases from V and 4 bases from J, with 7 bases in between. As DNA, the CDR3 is TGCGCCAGCAGCTTGGGAGGAGGAGAGACCCAGTACTTC. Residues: CASSLGGGETQYF.

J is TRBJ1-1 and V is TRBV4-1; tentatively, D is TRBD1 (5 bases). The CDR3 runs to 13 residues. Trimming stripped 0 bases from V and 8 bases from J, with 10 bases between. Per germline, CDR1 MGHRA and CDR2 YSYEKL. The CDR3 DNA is TGCGCCAGCAGCCAAGATCGGGGGTGGGAAGCTTTCTTT. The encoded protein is CASSQDRGWEAFF.

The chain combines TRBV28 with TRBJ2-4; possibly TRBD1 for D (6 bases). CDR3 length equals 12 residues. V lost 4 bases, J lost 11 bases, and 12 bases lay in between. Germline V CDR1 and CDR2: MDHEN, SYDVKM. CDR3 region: CASSSPAGVQYF. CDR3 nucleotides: TGTGCCAGCAGTTCCCCGGCAGGGGTTCAGTACTTC.

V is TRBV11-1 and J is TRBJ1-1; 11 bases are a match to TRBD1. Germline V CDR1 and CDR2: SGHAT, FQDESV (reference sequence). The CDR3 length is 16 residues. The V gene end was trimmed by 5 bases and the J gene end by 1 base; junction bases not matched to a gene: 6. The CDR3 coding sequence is TGTGCCAGCAGCACCGGACAGGGGGCAAAGAACACTGAAGCTTTCTTT. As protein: CASSTGQGAKNTEAFF.

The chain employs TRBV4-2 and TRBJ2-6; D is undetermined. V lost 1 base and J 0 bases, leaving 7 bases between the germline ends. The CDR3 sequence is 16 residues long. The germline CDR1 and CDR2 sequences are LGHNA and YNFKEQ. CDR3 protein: CASSQGSGSGANVLTF. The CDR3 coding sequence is TGTGCCAGCAGCCAAGGTTCCGGCTCTGGGGCCAACGTCCTGACTTTC.

CDR3 amino acids: CASSPIDRVNYNEQFF. CDR3 DNA sequence: TGTGCCAGCAGTCCAATCGACAGGGTCAACTACAATGAGCAGTTCTTC. V is TRBV28 and J is TRBJ2-1; 7 bases line up with TRBD1. Trimming cost V 5 bases and J 3 bases; bases outside gene matches: 10. The germline V gene encodes CDR1 MDHEN and CDR2 SYDVKM. This CDR3 is 16 amino acids long.

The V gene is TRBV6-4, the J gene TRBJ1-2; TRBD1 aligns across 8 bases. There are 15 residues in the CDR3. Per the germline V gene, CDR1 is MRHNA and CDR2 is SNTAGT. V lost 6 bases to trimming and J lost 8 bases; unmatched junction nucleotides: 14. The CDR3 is CASSGQGEGWSGYTF. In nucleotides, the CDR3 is TGTGCCAGCAGCGGACAGGGAGAAGGCTGGTCGGGCTACACCTTC.

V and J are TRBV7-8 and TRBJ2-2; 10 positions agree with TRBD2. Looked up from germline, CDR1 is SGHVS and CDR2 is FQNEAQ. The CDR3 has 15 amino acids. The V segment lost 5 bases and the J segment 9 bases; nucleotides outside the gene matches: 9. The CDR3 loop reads CASSQAGGPARELFF. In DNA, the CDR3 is TGTGCCAGCAGCCAAGCGGGAGGGCCCGCCCGGGAGCTGTTTTTT.